This T cell receptor beta chain was identified during a study of T-cell memory formation after mild COVID-19. Study-wide context: Most TCR clusters belonged to a single donor. Study-wide points: Clones contracting over day 15 to 85 were CD4/CD8 balanced, with later expanders leaning CD4+.

TCRdb called the 5' RACE reads again in MiXCR, with one record for every CDR3 protein. The data show around 530,000 distinct CDR3 sequences, roughly 20% seen once. Germline CDR1 is SGHTA and CDR2 is FQGNSA. The V and J ends lost 1 base and 0 bases, in that order; junction bases with no gene match: 9. The CDR3 loop spans 18 amino acids. This clonotype was counted a few times. Its antigen is currently unknown. The sequenced sample consisted of PBMCs or a T cell subset sorted from them (not recorded which). The gene calls are TRBV7-2 and TRBJ1-5; 7 bases fit TRBD1. The receptor was isolated from an adult woman who had mild COVID-19 (a few samples of this study predate the infection). Cell type and time point are not known. The CDR3 DNA reads as TGTGCCAGCAGCTTAGACGGGGGGACAGCTTATAGCAATCAGCCCCAGCATTTT. It yields the protein CASSLDGGTAYSNQPQHF.